This T cell receptor beta chain is drawn from a study of blood T cells in healthy people across ages. Looking at the study overall: Template switching retrieved approximately one barcoded beta molecule for each two T cells.

Comment on this clonotype: No antigen is known for it.

Germline CDR1 and CDR2: SGHAT and FQNNGV. This CDR3 comprises 13 residues. Trimming took 4 bases from V and 7 from J, leaving 11 bases between them. All donors came from Russia, were Caucasian and healthy, and spanned ages about 6 to 100. Sample-barcoded 5' priming and a J-beta primer mix drove a second PCR of roughly 6 to 12 cycles. Template switching added a 12-random-nucleotide identifier to every cDNA molecule. TCRdb used MiXCR to reprocess the 5' RACE reads, holding one entry per CDR3 protein. Of some 710,000 distinct CDR3 sequences listed, about 42% are singletons. Study-wide points: Estimates of total diversity, which came from one million sequenced T cells, were considered to be underestimates.

The chain recombines TRBV11-2 with TRBJ2-1; no clear D gene. This sequence was found in an elderly man in good health. Sequencing was performed on blood. The CDR3 DNA reads as TGTGCCAGCAGCTCCAATCGGGTGAATGAGCAGTTCTTC. It yields the protein CASSSNRVNEQFF. Full variable domain (rest looked up from reference TRBV11-2 and TRBJ2-1): EAGVAQSPRYKIIEKRQSVAFWCNPISGHATLYWYQQILGQGPKLLIQFQNNGVVDDSQLPKDRFSAERLKGVDSTLKIQPAKLEDSAVYLCASSSNRVNEQFFGPGTRLTVL.